This TCR beta chain was obtained from a study of blood T cell repertoires in COVID-19. Study at large: Acute and convalescent COVID-19 specimens originated in the United States, Italy and Spain.

This clone is medium-sized in the sample. Enrollees, about 18 to 89 years old, lived in about two dozen US areas. Participants were placed into cohorts based on the clinical history they reported. Germline lookup yields CDR1 MDHEN and CDR2 SYDVKM. Trimming removed 2 bases from V and 2 bases from J; junction bases left unmatched: 1. This CDR3 region has 15 residues. How the authors handled the data: How many nucleated cells were present was estimated from reference gene primer amplification. Profiling relied on immunoSEQ multiplex PCR, and the TCRdb table lists in-frame clones only, not all of them. V and J calls and clone size are copied from that table; D and trimming were computed from the DNA. The data contain 150,000 to 200,000 clones, 82% of them singletons.

Sequenced material: PBMCs or T cells enriched from blood (not recorded which). The V and J genes are TRBV28 and TRBJ2-3, with 10 bases matching TRBD1. This TCR derives from a man aged 45-65 years who had recovered from COVID-19. CDR3 coding DNA: TGTGCCAGCAGTTTAGGACAGGGGGACACAGATACGCAGTATTTT. As protein: CASSLGQGDTDTQYF.